The next 15 T cell receptor beta chains were all read from a single sample in a study of PD-L1 blockade in urothelial cancer. The data were produced by immunoSEQ multiplex PCR, yet TCRdb's version contains in-frame clones alone and is incomplete. Altogether fewer than 130,000 clones are present, roughly 84% being singletons, with the ten largest covering 2% to 3%. The material sequenced was PBMCs, taken around atezolizumab (anti-PD-L1) treatment. Receptors were obtained from a man aged 45 to 65 with urothelial cancer.

This clone was counted only a few times. The rearrangement joins TRBV29-1 to TRBJ1-1, with no clear D. Germline V gene lookup returns CDR1 SQVTM and CDR2 ANQGSEA. V was pared by 0 bases and J by 4 bases, with 12 bases between. The CDR3 has 14 residues. Here the CDR3 reads CSVEDQARGTEAFF. The CDR3 DNA follows: TGCAGCGTTGAAGATCAAGCCCGGGGCACTGAAGCTTTCTTT.

V usage is TRBV28 and J usage is TRBJ2-1; TRBD2 matches at 11 bases. J was trimmed by 2 bases and V by 2 bases; bases with no gene match: 14. This CDR3 is 20 amino acids long. Germline CDR1 MDHEN, CDR2 SYDVKM. The chain's CDR3 is CASSLRSGRGAMSTYNEQFF. CDR3 DNA: TGTGCCAGCAGTTTACGTAGCGGGAGGGGGGCTATGAGCACCTACAATGAGCAGTTCTTC.

The DNA for the CDR3 is TGTGCCAGCAGCTCTGGGGGCGTAGATACGCAGTATTTT. This encodes CASSSGGVDTQYF. This chain uses TRBV28 with TRBJ2-3; D might be TRBD1 (6 bases). The ends were cut back, 6 bases at V and 5 bases at J, with 12 bases in the middle. The CDR3 has 13 amino acids. Germline V CDR1 and CDR2: MDHEN, SYDVKM.

Turning to this clone: The sample carries other DNA sequences with the same CDR3. This rearrangement joins TRBV5-1 to TRBJ2-1; 9 bases are shared with TRBD2. Losses at the gene ends were 4 bases for V and 2 bases for J; bases not matched to a gene: 4. The CDR3 runs to 15 residues. Germline CDR1 and CDR2: SGHRS and YFSETQ. The CDR3 DNA reads as TGCGCCAGCAGCCAGACTAGCGGAGCCTACAATGAGCAGTTCTTC. As protein: CASSQTSGAYNEQFF.

This clone showed up just once. V and J are TRBV4-1 and TRBJ2-2; tentative D call: TRBD1 (5 bases). CDR3 length equals 15 residues. V dropped 4 bases and J dropped 3 bases, with 12 bases sitting between them. The germline gives CDR1 MGHRA, CDR2 YSYEKL. The CDR3: CASSRGVGDTGELFF. For the CDR3, the DNA is TGCGCCAGCAGCCGGGGCGTAGGGGACACCGGGGAGCTGTTTTTT.

This clone has only a few counts. The chain joins TRBV6-1 to TRBJ1-4; D possibly corresponds to TRBD1 (5 bases). Germline CDR1 is MNHNS and CDR2 is SASEGT. Deletions cut 6 bases from V and 8 bases from J, with 19 bases between. This CDR3 has 15 residues. The CDR3 loop is CASRFPWGGNEKLFF. Written as DNA, the CDR3 is TGTGCCAGCAGATTCCCCTGGGGGGGAAACGAAAAACTGTTTTTT.

This clone appeared a single time. The genes are TRBV5-1 and TRBJ2-1; 10 bases are a match to TRBD1. The junction had 8 bases not matched to a gene; V was cut back by 3 bases and J by 8 bases. CDR1 is SGHRS and CDR2 is YFSETQ in the germline V gene. The CDR3 contains 15 residues. CDR3 nucleotide sequence: TGCGCCAGCAGCTCCCGGGGGACAGGGGCCCATGAGCAGTTCTTC. Translated: CASSSRGTGAHEQFF.

The chain combines TRBV28 with TRBJ1-3; TRBD1 matches 7 bases. Losses at the gene ends were 6 bases for V and 0 bases for J; bases not matched to a gene: 8. Germline CDR1 is MDHEN and CDR2 is SYDVKM. The CDR3 is made up of 16 amino acids. Here the CDR3 reads CASRGRGISSGNTIYF. DNA for the CDR3: TGTGCCAGCAGGGGCAGGGGGATCAGCTCTGGAAACACCATATATTTT.

The chain combines TRBV19 with TRBJ2-7, with a weak D call TRBD1 (6 bases). Germline V gives CDR1 LNHDA, CDR2 SQIVND (reference sequence). This CDR3 contains 13 residues. V was pared by 5 bases and J by 6 bases, with 14 bases between. CDR3 nucleotide sequence: TGTGCCAGTAGTGATTCTACAGGGACCGAGCAGTACTTC. This translates into CASSDSTGTEQYF.

The gene calls are TRBV18 and TRBJ1-2; the D gene is possibly TRBD1 (6 bases). The CDR3 has 18 residues. The V end was cut by 3 bases, the J end by 0 bases, with 20 bases between. Germline V gene sequence: CDR1 KGHSH, CDR2 LQKENI. Here the CDR3 reads CASSPTGTGRATNYGYTF. The DNA of the CDR3 is TGTGCCAGCTCACCTACAGGAACAGGGAGAGCCACTAACTATGGCTACACCTTC.

V gene TRBV28 combines with J gene TRBJ2-7, with TRBD2 matching over 11 bases. The CDR3 contains 15 residues. V trimming: 5 bases; J trimming: 2 bases; junction bases outside the gene matches: 5. The germline gives CDR1 MDHEN, CDR2 SYDVKM. The CDR3 region has the DNA TGTGCCAGCAGTGTAGCGGGAGGGCCCGCCTACGAGCAGTACTTC. Translated: CASSVAGGPAYEQYF.

The chain couples TRBV7-9 to TRBJ2-2; 8 bases map to TRBD2. The ends lost 7 bases at V and 0 bases at J; junction bases unmatched: 7. The CDR3 spans 16 residues. Germline V gene sequence: CDR1 SEHNR, CDR2 FQNEAQ (reference sequence). The CDR3 coding sequence is TGTGCCAGCACTCATAGCGGGGCCCCGAACACCGGGGAGCTGTTTTTT. As protein: CASTHSGAPNTGELFF.

This clone was counted between two and nine times. The genes are TRBV30 and TRBJ1-1; D possibly corresponds to TRBD1 (6 bases). Germline V gives CDR1 GTSNPN, CDR2 SVGIG (reference sequence). The CDR3 extends over 14 amino acids. Deletions cut 0 bases from V and 6 bases from J, with 14 bases between. The CDR3 sequence: CAWSVYRVRPEAFF. The CDR3 nucleotides read TGTGCCTGGAGTGTATACAGGGTGAGGCCTGAAGCTTTCTTT.

The chain carries TRBV7-9 and TRBJ2-7; 9 positions agree with TRBD1. The trim removed 8 bases at V and 2 bases at J, leaving 7 bases unmatched. Germline values: CDR1 SEHNR, CDR2 FQNEAQ (reference sequence). The CDR3 length is 14 residues. CDR3 bases: TGTGCCAGCCACGGGGGACAGGGACCCTACGAGCAGTACTTC. This sequence encodes CASHGGQGPYEQYF. The variable domain in full, with the rest retrieved from reference TRBV7-9 and TRBJ2-7, is DTGVSQNPRHKITKRGQNVTFRCDPISEHNRLYWYRQTLGQGPEFLTYFQNEAQLEKSRLLSDRFSAERPKGSFSTLEIQRTEQGDSAMYLCASHGGQGPYEQYFGPGTRLTVT.

V and J are TRBV27 and TRBJ2-1, with TRBD2 matching over 10 bases. Germline CDR1 and CDR2: MNHEY and SMNVEV (reference sequence). This CDR3 region has 16 residues. The V gene end was trimmed by 0 bases and the J gene end by 12 bases; junction bases not matched to a gene: 11. The CDR3 nucleotides are TGTGCCAGCAGTTTATCGAAGTTGCTAGCGGGAGATCTGCAGTTCTTC. Its translation: CASSLSKLLAGDLQFF.